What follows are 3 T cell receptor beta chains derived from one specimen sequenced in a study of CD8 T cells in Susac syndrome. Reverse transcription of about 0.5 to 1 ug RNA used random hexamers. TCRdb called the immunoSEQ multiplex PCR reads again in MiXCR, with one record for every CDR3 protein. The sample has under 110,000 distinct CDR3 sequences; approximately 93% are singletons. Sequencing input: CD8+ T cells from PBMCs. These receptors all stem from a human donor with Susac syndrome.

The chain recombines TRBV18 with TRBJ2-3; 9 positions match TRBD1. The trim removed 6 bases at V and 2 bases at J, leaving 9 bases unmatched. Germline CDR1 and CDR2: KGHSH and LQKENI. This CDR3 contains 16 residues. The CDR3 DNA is TGTGCCAGCTCCCCCAGGACAGGGGTAAACACAGATACGCAGTATTTT. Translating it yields CASSPRTGVNTDTQYF. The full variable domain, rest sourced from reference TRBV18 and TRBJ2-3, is NAGVMQNPRHLVRRRGQEARLRCSPMKGHSHVYWYRQLPEEGLKFMVYLQKENIIDESGMPKERFSAEFPKEGPSILRIQQVVRGDSAAYFCASSPRTGVNTDTQYFGPGTRLTVL.

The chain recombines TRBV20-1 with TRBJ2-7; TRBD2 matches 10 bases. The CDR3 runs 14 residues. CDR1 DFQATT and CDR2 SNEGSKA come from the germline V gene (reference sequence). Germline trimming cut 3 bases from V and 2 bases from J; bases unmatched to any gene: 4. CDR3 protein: CSASPSGGAYEQYF. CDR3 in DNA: TGCAGTGCTAGTCCGAGCGGGGGGGCCTACGAGCAGTACTTC.

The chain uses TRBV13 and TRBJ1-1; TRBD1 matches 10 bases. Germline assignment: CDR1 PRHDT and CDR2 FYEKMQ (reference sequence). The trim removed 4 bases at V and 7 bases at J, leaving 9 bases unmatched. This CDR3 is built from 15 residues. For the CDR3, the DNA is TGTGCCAGCAGCTCCGCATTGACAGGGGGCATTGAAGCTTTCTTT. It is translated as CASSSALTGGIEAFF.